This T cell receptor (beta chain) came from a study of human T cells and chemical hapten exposure. Study-level information: There were per-sample TCR yield variations, arising mainly from small pooled library volume differences.

As regards this clonotype: The junction departs from germline at one end; a sequencing error may be responsible.

The CDR3 consists of 14 residues. Germline CDR1 reads MDHEN; CDR2 reads SYDVKM. TCRdb called the RACE reads again in MiXCR, with one record for every CDR3 protein. The sample includes 55,000 to 75,000 distinct CDR3 sequences, around 12% of them seen just once. The time point was: patch test 3, about 24 weeks after DPC sensitization. Treatment: therapeutic diphenylcyclopropenone sensitization with weekly scalp DPC. This TCR came from a man younger than 40 with alopecia areata. Some clones in this sample may be carry-over from other donors' samples. V usage is TRBV28 and J usage is TRBJ2-5, with D possibly being TRBD1 or TRBD2 (5 bases each). The source material was whole blood, sampled in connection with sensitization to the hapten diphenylcyclopropenone (DPC). DNA for the CDR3: TGTGCCAGCAGTCCCTTCGGGGCCCAAGAGACCCGGTACTTC. Translation gives CASSPFGAQETRYF.